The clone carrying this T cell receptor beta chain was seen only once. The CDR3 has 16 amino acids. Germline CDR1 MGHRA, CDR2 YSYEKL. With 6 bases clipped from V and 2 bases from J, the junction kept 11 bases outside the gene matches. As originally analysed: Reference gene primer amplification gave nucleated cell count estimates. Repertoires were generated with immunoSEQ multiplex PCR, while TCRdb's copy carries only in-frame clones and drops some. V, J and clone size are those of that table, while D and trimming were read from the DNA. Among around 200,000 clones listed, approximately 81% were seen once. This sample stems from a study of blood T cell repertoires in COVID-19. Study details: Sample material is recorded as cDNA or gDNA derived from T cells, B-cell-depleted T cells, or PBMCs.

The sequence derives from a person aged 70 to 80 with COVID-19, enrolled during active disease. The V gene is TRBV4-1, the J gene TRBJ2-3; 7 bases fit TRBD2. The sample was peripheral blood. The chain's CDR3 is CASRGLARGVTDTQYF. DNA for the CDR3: TGCGCCAGCAGGGGCCTAGCCCGGGGGGTCACAGATACGCAGTATTTT.